This T cell receptor (beta chain) was captured by sequencing in a study of T cell responses to AZD1222 COVID-19 vaccine. On this clone itself: The antigen remains unidentified.

Profiling relied on immunoSEQ multiplex PCR, and the TCRdb table lists in-frame clones only, not all of them. The table has 170,000 or so clones, 85% to 95% seen once; the top ten hold about 0.9%. Germline assignment: CDR1 SQVTM and CDR2 ANQGSEA. Between the trimmed V and J ends, which lost 3 bases and 10 bases, there was a span of 12 bases. The CDR3 runs 11 residues. General observations from the study: The study found Spike-specific TCR breadth and depth rose after two AZD1222 doses. Donors in the cohort were predominantly white British and more often female, and clonal diversity was possibly underestimated. Researchers took repertoire samples only after the peak T cell response had come.

This receptor was identified in an adult in good health. Sequenced material: peripheral blood, taken on day 0 of AZD1222 vaccination. The rearrangement joins TRBV29-1 to TRBJ1-1; the D gene is possibly TRBD1 (5 bases). The CDR3 region is CSVDSGWGAFF. The CDR3 nucleotides read TGCAGCGTTGATTCAGGGTGGGGAGCTTTCTTT.